This TCR beta chain was recovered during a study of shared clonotypes between healthy human individuals. Study findings and constraints: Generation of non-shared clonotypes was less probable than generation of clonotypes shared by all four donors.

For this clone: The antigen remains undetermined.

CD8 cells classed as naive were CD45RO-negative and positively selected for CCR7, excluding terminally differentiated effector memory CD45RA+ cells. Deletions cut 0 bases from V and 0 bases from J, with 9 bases between. CDR1 is MGHRA, CDR2 YSYEKL, per germline. The CDR3 sequence is 15 residues long. In the study's own analysis: Junction-only sequences without quality scores came from ImmunoSEQ, so filtering differed. Assay used: immunoSEQ multiplex PCR; TCRdb lists only in-frame clones, some missing. That table gives V, J and clone size, and the DNA gave D and trimming. The sample holds some 1,900,000 clones, about 95% seen once.

The sequenced material came from naive CD8+ T cells sorted from blood. V gene TRBV4-1 combines with J gene TRBJ2-7; unclear D gene. This clonotype was sampled from a man aged 18 to 30 in good health. CDR3 bases: TGCGCCAGCAGCCAAGAGAGTGGCTACTCCTACGAGCAGTACTTC. Translation gives CASSQESGYSYEQYF.